The 7 T cell receptor beta chains given below trace back to one sample, sequenced in a study of CD8 T cells in Susac syndrome (dated by TCRdb to the late 2010s). Library creation used the immunoSEQ multiplex PCR assay. RNA was extracted using the RNeasy kit, and about 0.5 to 1 microgram was reverse transcribed with random hexamers. TCRdb reprocessed the public reads (quality trimming at Q25 with fastp, clone calling with MiXCR) and kept in-frame beta chains. Entries are consolidated by CDR3 protein sequence, retaining the most common genes and DNA. The sample yields some 150,000 distinct CDR3 sequences; roughly 95% were counted once. Jointly, the top ten make up 0.16% of the sample. Material for sequencing was CD4+ T cells from PBMCs. These receptors came from a human donor with Susac syndrome.

The J gene is TRBJ2-4, the V gene TRBV20-1; no clear D gene. The ends were cut back, 4 bases at V and 0 bases at J, with 10 bases in the middle. The CDR3 loop spans 14 amino acids. Germline lookup yields CDR1 DFQATT and CDR2 SNEGSKA (reference sequence). In nucleotides, the CDR3 is TGCAGTGCTATTCGGGCACTAGCCAAAAACATTCAGTACTTC. This codes for CSAIRALAKNIQYF.

The chain recombines TRBV29-1 with TRBJ1-2, with 9 bases fitting TRBD1. Germline V lookup: CDR1 SQVTM, CDR2 ANQGSEA. The CDR3 covers 12 residues. V shed 6 bases, J shed 4 bases, and the junction held 3 bases outside the gene matches. DNA for the CDR3: TGCAGCGTGGGGACAGGGATCTATGGCTACACCTTC. As protein: CSVGTGIYGYTF.

The rearrangement links TRBV29-1 to TRBJ2-1; TRBD2 is a possible D gene (6 bases). Looked up from germline, CDR1 is SQVTM and CDR2 is ANQGSEA. CDR3 length: 14 amino acids. V was cut by 6 bases and J by 0 bases, with 12 bases left in between. The DNA of the CDR3 is TGCAGCGTCCCTAGGAGGGCCTCCTACAATGAGCAGTTCTTC. Encoded protein: CSVPRRASYNEQFF.

The CDR3 region has the DNA TGCAGTGTCGTAGGCACAGATACGCAGTATTTT. Residues: CSVVGTDTQYF. The chain is built from TRBV20-1 and TRBJ2-3; D call uncertain. Germline V lookup: CDR1 DFQATT, CDR2 SNEGSKA (reference sequence). Trimming stripped 7 bases from V and 1 base from J, with 6 bases between. The CDR3 covers 11 residues.

The chain joins TRBV5-5 to TRBJ2-5; D gene uncertain. CDR1 and CDR2 from the germline V gene are SGHKS and YYEKEE (reference sequence). The CDR3 is made up of 12 amino acids. The V gene lost 0 bases and the J gene lost 1 base, with 1 base spanning the gap. DNA for the CDR3: TGTGCCAGCAGCTTGGTCCAAGAGACCCAGTACTTC. It yields the protein CASSLVQETQYF.

The V and J genes are TRBV20-1 and TRBJ1-1, with TRBD1 as a possible D gene (5 bases). Germline V gene lookup returns CDR1 DFQATT and CDR2 SNEGSKA (reference sequence). Trimming removed 4 bases at V and 1 base at J, with 19 bases between. This CDR3 is built from 16 residues. CDR3 residues: CSAMKLPGRGNTEAFF. In DNA form, the CDR3 reads TGCAGTGCTATGAAGTTACCGGGACGCGGGAACACTGAAGCTTTCTTT.

V is TRBV7-3 and J is TRBJ2-7; 13 nucleotides align to TRBD2. The CDR3 has 16 residues. V trimming: 5 bases; J trimming: 4 bases; junction bases outside the gene matches: 8. CDR1 and CDR2 (germline): SGHTA, FQGTGA. The chain's CDR3 is CASSPTGTSGVYEQYF. The CDR3 coding sequence is TGTGCCAGCAGCCCTACCGGGACTAGCGGGGTTTACGAGCAGTACTTC.